The rows below give T cell receptor beta chains drawn from one sample of a study of T cell clones after liver transplantation. The data were produced by immunoSEQ multiplex PCR, yet TCRdb's version contains in-frame clones alone and is incomplete. The data contain more than 95,000 clones, around 83% of them singletons. The sequences come from CD4+ T cells from blood, collected before liver transplant. All receptors derive from a human donor who received a liver transplant. Both conserved end residues are part of each CDR3.

v_call,j_call,cdr3_aa
TRBV11-2,TRBJ2-7,CASSPLLAGVSDEQYF
TRBV27,TRBJ2-3,CASSGRTSGSSSTDTQYF
TRBV7-2,TRBJ1-6,CASTFGVANNSPLHF
TRBV5-8,TRBJ2-6,CASSLSPGRVGANVLTF
TRBV9,TRBJ2-3,CASSVDSAGGWADTQYF
TRBV7-3,TRBJ1-3,CASSHPDRGGGNTIYF
TRBV27,TRBJ2-7,CASNSLGRGRTYEQYF
TRBV6-6,TRBJ1-1,CASSYSAGNTEAFF
TRBV21-1,TRBJ2-1,CASKIGDSSYNEQFF
TRBV19,TRBJ2-2,CASDRQSKTGELFF
TRBV7-9,TRBJ2-3,CASSYDRLAGVVDTQYF
TRBV29-1,TRBJ2-5,CSAVGAGVETQYF
TRBV5-7,TRBJ1-1,CASSLASRGTEAFF
TRBV7-2,TRBJ1-3,CASSATGGFGNTIYF
TRBV6-6,TRBJ2-1,CASSRTSGGAGEQFF
TRBV2,TRBJ2-3,CASSESSDTQYF
TRBV6-5,TRBJ1-2,CASRGSGPNYGYTF
TRBV5-8,TRBJ1-4,CASSPGQGNLNEKLFF
TRBV28,TRBJ2-7,CASGVAYEQYF
TRBV28,TRBJ2-5,CASSPGAGTQYF
TRBV18,TRBJ1-1,CASSPSQGAMAEAFF
TRBV19,TRBJ2-7,CASSGSSGNLYEQYF
TRBV4-2,TRBJ2-2,CASSQSPGLAGPSTGELFF
TRBV10-3,TRBJ2-1,CAVSDPLGNEQFF
TRBV4-1,TRBJ1-4,CASSYGANEKLFF
TRBV28,TRBJ2-1,CASSLFRVGNEQFF
TRBV14,TRBJ1-4,CASSQDLINEKLFF
TRBV7-8,TRBJ1-1,CASSATGWSTEAFF
TRBV30,TRBJ2-3,CAWTPSTDTQYF
TRBV18,TRBJ2-2,CASSPYLQGSGELFF
TRBV27,TRBJ2-7,CASRRLAGLQHEQYF
TRBV28,TRBJ1-5,CASSLPKQGGQPQHF
TRBV28,TRBJ2-4,CASSSGLVPTIQYF
TRBV5-1,TRBJ2-3,CASSFFPWGSGGPQDTQYF
TRBV11-3,TRBJ2-2,CASSLDRERTGELFF
TRBV10-3,TRBJ1-2,CAIGGLPNYGYTF
TRBV10-3,TRBJ2-1,CAISAAGPSDNEQFF
TRBV5-1,TRBJ2-1,CASSLVASSYNEQFF
TRBV4-1,TRBJ1-3,CASSPGRISGNTIYF
TRBV5-1,TRBJ1-1,CASSLGTVGTTEAFF